This T cell receptor (beta chain) appears in the sequencing data of a study of cytomegalovirus exposure and HLA in healthy donors. Background on the study: Some 180 million T cells yielded over 90 million unique TCR beta sequences in earlier analysis.

Study results and caveats: Among the sequence variants, a highly shared cluster was likely an artifact of sequencing.

Germline CDR1 SGHVS, CDR2 FQNEAQ. The CDR3 runs 16 residues. After removal of 4 bases from V and 6 bases from J, the junction contained 9 bases not matched to a gene. The primer mix had 60 Vbeta and 13 Jbeta primers. Here immunoSEQ multiplex PCR was the method, and the copy in TCRdb shows in-frame clones only, minus some. The sample holds 150,000 to 200,000 clones, around three quarters seen once. As for this clone: Its antigen is not identified.

Material: PBMCs. The chain employs TRBV7-8 and TRBJ2-3; 11 bases agree with TRBD2. This TCR was sampled from a man aged 35-49 years in good health and CMV-seropositive. CDR3: CASSSSGSGGADTQYF. The CDR3 DNA reads TGTGCCAGCAGCTCCTCGGGTAGCGGGGGGGCCGATACGCAGTATTTT.